These T cell receptor beta chains were read from a single sample in a study of glioma-infiltrating T cells. MiXCR was run by TCRdb on the multiplex PCR reads, yielding one entry per CDR3 protein. This table has 93,000 or so distinct CDR3 sequences, around 30% appearing once. Sequencing input: glioma tissue, nonneoplastic brain tissue, or PBMCs (not recorded which). These TCRs come from a human donor with low-grade glioma or glioblastoma, undergoing nonglioma brain surgery, or in good health (not recorded which). Both conserved end residues are part of each CDR3. D genes are given only for firm matches. Part of the rows lack a size; the others show once, few, many or a class for expanded clones.

j_call v_call clone_size d_call cdr3_aa cdr3_nt
TRBJ1-4 TRBV4-1 NA TRBD1 CASRQEGQANEKLFF TGCGCCAGCAGACAAGAGGGACAGGCTAATGAAAAACTGTTTTTT
TRBJ2-5 TRBV20-1 many TRBD2 CSALRGGGETQYF TGCAGTGCCCTCCGGGGGGGCGGAGAGACCCAGTACTTC
TRBJ1-1 TRBV20-1 many NA CSVRQAMNTEAFF TGCAGTGTCAGACAGGCCATGAACACTGAAGCTTTCTTT
TRBJ2-5 TRBV12-3/TRBV12-4 few NA CASLTGEGETQYF TGTGCCAGTCTGACAGGGGAGGGGGAGACCCAGTACTTC
TRBJ2-5 TRBV3-1 few TRBD2 CASSQGLAVETQYF TGTGCCAGCAGCCAAGGACTAGCGGTAGAGACCCAGTACTTC
TRBJ1-1 TRBV7-6 many NA CASSHPGQNTEAFF TGTGCCAGCAGCCACCCGGGACAGAACACTGAAGCTTTCTTT
TRBJ1-2 TRBV7-9 NA NA CASSWDSSNYGYTF TGTGCCAGCAGCTGGGACTCCTCTAACTATGGCTACACCTTC
TRBJ1-6 TRBV3-1 many NA CASSQEFSPLHF TGTGCCAGCAGCCAAGAATTTTCACCCCTCCACTTT
TRBJ2-5 TRBV10-3 NA NA CAISESGETQYF TGTGCCATCAGTGAGAGTGGAGAGACCCAGTACTTC
TRBJ1-3 TRBV9 NA NA CASSPQTGSGNTIYF TGTGCCAGCAGCCCTCAGACGGGCTCTGGAAACACCATATATTTT
TRBJ2-3 TRBV14 many NA CASSQELISTDTQYF TGTGCCAGCAGCCAAGAACTAATTAGCACAGATACGCAGTATTTT
TRBJ2-5 TRBV2 many NA CASSEKVVKETQYF TGTGCCAGCAGTGAAAAAGTTGTTAAAGAGACCCAGTACTTC
TRBJ2-1 TRBV18 many TRBD2 CASSPPGTSRYNEQFF TGTGCCAGCTCACCCCCCGGGACTAGCAGATACAATGAGCAGTTCTTC
TRBJ2-5 TRBV6-1 many TRBD2 CASRPLAGGPGAQYF TGTGCCAGCAGACCTCTAGCGGGGGGGCCGGGGGCCCAGTACTTC
TRBJ1-2 TRBV2 many NA CASSATEQSYGYTF TGTGCCAGCAGTGCGACAGAACAATCCTATGGCTACACCTTC
TRBJ2-3 TRBV6-1 many NA CASSRMGGPGADTQYF TGTGCCAGCAGTCGCATGGGGGGCCCAGGGGCAGATACGCAGTATTTT
TRBJ2-3 TRBV7-3 many TRBD2 CASKASGVTDTQYF TGTGCCAGTAAGGCTAGCGGGGTTACGGATACGCAGTATTTT
TRBJ1-6 TRBV20-1 NA NA CSAPSLAALYNSPLHF TGCAGTGCGCCCTCTTTGGCGGCACTTTATAATTCACCACTCCACTTT
TRBJ2-1 TRBV29-1 NA NA CSVVNSGNYNEQFF TGCAGCGTGGTGAATAGCGGTAACTACAATGAGCAGTTCTTT
TRBJ1-2 TRBV20-1 NA TRBD1 CSARGFRQGDYGYTF TGCAGTGCTAGAGGGTTTCGTCAGGGGGACTATGGCTACACCTTC
TRBJ2-5 TRBV18 many NA CASSDREKETQYF TGTGCCAGCTCAGACCGGGAGAAAGAGACCCAGTACTTC
TRBJ1-1 TRBV29-1 NA NA CSVEYQETGTTEAFF TGCAGCGTTGAGTATCAAGAAACAGGGACCACTGAAGCTTTCTTT
TRBJ2-2 TRBV3-1 few NA CASSQSDLGNTGELFF TGTGCCAGCAGCCAATCGGATCTCGGGAACACCGGGGAGCTGTTTTTT
TRBJ1-5 TRBV20-1 many NA CSAQAGSSNQPQHF TGCAGTGCCCAGGCAGGATCTTCCAATCAGCCCCAGCATTTT
TRBJ2-7 TRBV28 many NA CASSLERVTKEQYF TGTGCCAGCAGTTTAGAGAGGGTAACGAAAGAGCAGTACTTC
TRBJ1-3 TRBV7-8 many NA CASSLDRGPSSGNTIYF TGTGCCAGCAGCTTAGACCGGGGCCCGAGCTCTGGAAACACCATATATTTT
TRBJ2-3 TRBV5-1 few TRBD1 CASSSGKLRDSWGDTQYF TGCGCCAGCAGCTCAGGAAAGCTCCGGGACAGTTGGGGGGATACGCAGTATTTT
TRBJ2-1 TRBV29-1 NA NA CSVVLFAGWGQFF TGCAGCGTTGTTCTCTTTGCAGGGTGGGGGCAGTTCTTC